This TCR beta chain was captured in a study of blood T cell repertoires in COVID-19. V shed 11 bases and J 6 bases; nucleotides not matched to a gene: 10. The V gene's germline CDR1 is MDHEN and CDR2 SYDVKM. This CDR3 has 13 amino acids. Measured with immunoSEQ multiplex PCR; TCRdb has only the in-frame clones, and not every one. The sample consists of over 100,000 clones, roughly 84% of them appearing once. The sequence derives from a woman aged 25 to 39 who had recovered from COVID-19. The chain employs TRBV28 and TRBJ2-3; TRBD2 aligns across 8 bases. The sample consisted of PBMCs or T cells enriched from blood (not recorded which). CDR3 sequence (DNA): TGTGCCCGGGGGGGCGGGGGAGTGGATACGCAGTATTTT. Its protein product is CARGGGGVDTQYF.